The entry below describes one T cell receptor (beta chain). The antigen remains undetermined. The data originate from a study of CD8+CD57+ T cells in acquired aplastic anemia. Turning to the study itself: Sorted CD4+ and CD8+ cell DNA averaged approximately 3.2 ug. An average of roughly 11 million reads for CD4+ cells was obtained from healthy donors.

The template for TCR beta VDJ and CDR3 sequence profiling was genomic DNA. TCRdb fed the reads into MiXCR, producing one record per CDR3 protein. Of 200,000 to 250,000 distinct CDR3 sequences in the sample, around 63% were seen once. Germline lookup yields CDR1 SNHLY and CDR2 FYNNEI. The CDR3 loop spans 12 amino acids. Germline trimming cut 6 bases from V and 8 bases from J; bases unmatched to any gene: 5. Study outcomes and limitations: CD8+ Simpson's diversity did not differ significantly between patients and controls.

Sequencing used sorted CD4+, CD8+, or CD8+CD57+ T cells (not recorded which) from PBMCs. The clonotype was recovered from a human donor in good health. The rearrangement uses TRBV2 and TRBJ1-2; 8 bases agree with TRBD1. The CDR3 here is CASRTTGVGYTF. The DNA of the CDR3 is TGTGCCAGCAGGACGACAGGGGTCGGCTACACCTTC.